What follows describes a single T cell receptor (beta chain). Its antigen is undetermined. Looked up from germline, CDR1 is MGHRA and CDR2 is YSYEKL. This CDR3 has 16 amino acids. V lost 3 bases and J lost 1, with 14 bases in between. This sample is part of a study of T cell responses to AZD1222 COVID-19 vaccine. Overall study results and limits: Once two AZD1222 doses were given, Spike-specific TCR breadth and depth went up. At baseline, just five to seven AZD1222 recipients tested seropositive.

Sequenced by immunoSEQ multiplex PCR; TCRdb stores in-frame clones only, minus some. The sample includes approximately 110,000 clones, roughly 87% seen only once; the top ten take approximately 10%. This TCR was sampled from an adult in good health. Specimen: peripheral blood, collected on day 0 of AZD1222 vaccination. V and J are TRBV4-1 and TRBJ2-3, with a weak D call TRBD2 (6 bases). The CDR3 bases are TGCGCCAGCAGCCAGCCGACGGGGGACCGCACAGATACGCAGTATTTT. As protein: CASSQPTGDRTDTQYF.